This record concerns one T cell receptor beta chain sequence. These data come from a study of T cell changes during pregnancy in multiple sclerosis. From germline, CDR1 is MNHEY and CDR2 SVGAGI. The germline V and J ends were trimmed by 0 bases and 12 bases, with 17 bases remaining between them. CDR3 length: 14 amino acids. Measured with immunoSEQ multiplex PCR; TCRdb has only the in-frame clones, and not every one. The sample has 50,000 or so clones; about 90% are singletons. The gene calls are TRBV6-5 and TRBJ1-2; a weak D match, TRBD1 (6 bases). This TCR came from a female donor in good health, enrolled as a control in a pregnancy study. Sequenced material: CD4+ T cells from peripheral blood mononuclear cells, taken after pregnancy. CDR3 protein: CASSYSTTGGGNTF. DNA for the CDR3: TGTGCCAGCAGTTACTCGACGACTGGTGGGGGCAACACCTTC.